This T cell receptor (beta chain) was sequenced for a study of Graves' ophthalmopathy and Graves' hyperthyroidism. Study-wide results and limits: Detection in blood was also observed for most expanded thyroid clonotypes above 0.001 frequency.

Trimming stripped 6 bases from V and 1 base from J, with 12 bases between. The CDR3 has 14 amino acids. As concerns this clonotype: The antigen is not known.

The authors amplified TCR beta CDR3 regions from RNA transcripts. First-round RT-PCR used HTBI primers; second-round multiplex PCR followed. Each CDR3 protein gets one entry after TCRdb re-called the multiplex PCR reads with MiXCR. The sample has approximately 380,000 distinct CDR3 sequences; around a fifth are singletons. Stable hyperthyroidism referred to disease that showed no ophthalmopathy within 18 months of follow-up. Patients in the hyperthyroidism group, adults aged 18 to 65, were newly diagnosed, under 2 months' duration. What supplied the PBMCs was more than 7.5 ml of fresh peripheral blood.

The clonotype was recovered from a woman in her late teens or twenties with stable Graves' hyperthyroidism. The sequenced sample consisted of peripheral blood. This sequence joins TRBV12-3 or TRBV12-4 and TRBJ1-1, with D hard to call. The CDR3 region is CASSLSTENTEAFF. The CDR3 DNA is TGTGCCAGCAGCCTGAGCACAGAGAACACTGAAGCTTTCTTT.